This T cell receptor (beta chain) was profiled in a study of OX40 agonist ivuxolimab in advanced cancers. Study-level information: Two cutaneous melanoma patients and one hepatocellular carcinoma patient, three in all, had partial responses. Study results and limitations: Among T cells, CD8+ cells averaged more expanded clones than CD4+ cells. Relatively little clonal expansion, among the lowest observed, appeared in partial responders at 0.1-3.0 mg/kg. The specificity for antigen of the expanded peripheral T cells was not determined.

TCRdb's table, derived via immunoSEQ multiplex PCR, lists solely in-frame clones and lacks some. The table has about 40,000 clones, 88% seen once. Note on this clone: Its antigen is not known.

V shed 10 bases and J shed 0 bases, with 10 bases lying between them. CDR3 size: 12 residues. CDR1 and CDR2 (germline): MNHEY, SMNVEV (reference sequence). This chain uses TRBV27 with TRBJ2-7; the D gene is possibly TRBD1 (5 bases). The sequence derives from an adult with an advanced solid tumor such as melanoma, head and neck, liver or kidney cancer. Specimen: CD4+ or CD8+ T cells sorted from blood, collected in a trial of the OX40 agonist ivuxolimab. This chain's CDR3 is CATQTDSYEQYF. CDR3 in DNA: TGTGCCACCCAGACAGACTCCTACGAGCAGTACTTC.